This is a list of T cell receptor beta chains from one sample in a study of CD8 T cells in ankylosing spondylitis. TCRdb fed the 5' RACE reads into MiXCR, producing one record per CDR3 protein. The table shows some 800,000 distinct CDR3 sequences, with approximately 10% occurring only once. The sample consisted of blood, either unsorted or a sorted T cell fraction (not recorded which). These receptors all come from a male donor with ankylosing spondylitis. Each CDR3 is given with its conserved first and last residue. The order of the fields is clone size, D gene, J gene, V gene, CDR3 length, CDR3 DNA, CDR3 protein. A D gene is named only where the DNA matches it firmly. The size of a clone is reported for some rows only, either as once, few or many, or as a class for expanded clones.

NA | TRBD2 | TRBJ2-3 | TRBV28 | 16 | TGTGCCAGCAGTTTAGTGGCGGGGGGTCACACAGATACGCAGTATTTT | CASSLVAGGHTDTQYF
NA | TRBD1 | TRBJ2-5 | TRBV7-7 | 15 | TGTGCTAGCAGCCTAACGACCGGACAGGTGGGGGCCCAGTACTTC | CASSLTTGQVGAQYF
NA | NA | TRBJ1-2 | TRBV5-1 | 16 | TGCGCCAGCAGGCCTCTTCTCCGGACGCAGCCGTATGGCTACACCTTC | CASRPLLRTQPYGYTF
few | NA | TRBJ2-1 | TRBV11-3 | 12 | TGTGCCAGCAGCCGAGGACCGGCTGGGCAGTTCTTC | CASSRGPAGQFF
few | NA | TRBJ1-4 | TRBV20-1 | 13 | TGCAGTGCTCCTCCCGGGGGAGGTGAAAAACTGTTTTTT | CSAPPGGGEKLFF
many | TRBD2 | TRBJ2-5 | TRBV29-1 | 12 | TGCAGCGTGGGGACTAGCCAAGAGACCCAGTACTTC | CSVGTSQETQYF
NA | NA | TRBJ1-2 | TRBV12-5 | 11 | TGTGCTAGTGGTTCCGGGAGCGGCTACACCTTC | CASGSGSGYTF
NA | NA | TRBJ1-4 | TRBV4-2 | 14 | TGTGCCAGCAGCCAAGACCGATCCAATGAAAAACTGTTTTTT | CASSQDRSNEKLFF
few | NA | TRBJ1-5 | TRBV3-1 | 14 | TGTGCCAGCAGCCAAGGAGAGGGGAATCAGCCCCAGCATTTT | CASSQGEGNQPQHF
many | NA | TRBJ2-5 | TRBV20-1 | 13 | TGCAGTGCTAGCCGGGGGTACCAAGAGACCCAGTACTTC | CSASRGYQETQYF
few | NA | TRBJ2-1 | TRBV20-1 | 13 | TGCAGTGCAGTGCGGACTATAAGGGGTGAGCAGTTCTTC | CSAVRTIRGEQFF
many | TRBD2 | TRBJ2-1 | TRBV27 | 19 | TGTGCCAGCAGTCACCGGGACAGAGGTAACCTAGCGGGAGGGGATGAGCAGTTCTTC | CASSHRDRGNLAGGDEQFF
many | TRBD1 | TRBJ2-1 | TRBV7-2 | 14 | TGTGCCAGCAGCTTATTCGGGACAGCTAGTGAGCAGTTCTTC | CASSLFGTASEQFF
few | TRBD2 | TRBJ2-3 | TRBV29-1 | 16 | TGCAGCGCCAATGGGGGGAGCGGGGATGGGACAGATACGCAGTATTTT | CSANGGSGDGTDTQYF
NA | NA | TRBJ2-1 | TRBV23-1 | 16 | TGCGCCAGCAGTCCGCCACGACTATACGCTCACGGTGAGCAGTTCTTC | CASSPPRLYAHGEQFF
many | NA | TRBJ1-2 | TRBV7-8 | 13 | TGTGCCAGCAGCTTGCGGGGGGCGTATGGCTACACCTTC | CASSLRGAYGYTF